These 6 T cell receptor beta chains were sequenced from one sample in a study of shared clonotypes between healthy human individuals (dated by TCRdb to the early 2020s). The library was obtained by the immunoSEQ multiplex PCR assay. TCRdb took over this immuneACCESS table, retaining in-frame rearrangements with V and J assigned. Such tables are incomplete; in checked studies, under half of the missing clones stem from an unresolved V gene, and the remainder is unexplained. The sample table holds some 2.4 million clones, of which roughly 93% were seen once. The ten largest clonotypes hold 0.36% of the sample. Sequenced input: naive CD4+ T cells from PBMCs. This sample's cell subset or site label indicates: CD45RA+ positively selected. The receptors derive from a man aged 18 to 35 in good health. Some clones in this sample may be carry-over from other donors' samples.

The V gene is TRBV9, the J gene TRBJ2-2, with D uncertain. Germline lookup yields CDR1 SGDLS and CDR2 YYNGEE. The CDR3 is 15 residues long. Trimming stripped 1 base from V and 6 bases from J, with 13 bases between. The CDR3 nucleotides are TGTGCCAGCAGCGTAAGAAGCCAGGACGCCGGGGAGCTGTTTTTT. This translates into CASSVRSQDAGELFF.

In its sample, this clone was seen once. The chain has TRBV5-1 and TRBJ2-7; possible D gene TRBD2, 5 bases. The CDR3 covers 16 residues. The germline V and J ends were trimmed by 0 bases and 2 bases, with 15 bases remaining between them. The germline V gene encodes CDR1 SGHRS and CDR2 YFSETQ. CDR3 bases: TGCGCCAGCAGCTTGGCTCCGTTTGGGAGTACCTACGAGCAGTACTTC. It encodes CASSLAPFGSTYEQYF. Full variable domain (remainder filled in from reference TRBV5-1 and TRBJ2-7): KAGVTQTPRYLIKTRGQQVTLSCSPISGHRSVSWYQQTPGQGLQFLFEYFSETQRNKGNFPGRFSGRQFSNSRSEMNVSTLELGDSALYLCASSLAPFGSTYEQYFGPGTRLTVT.

On this clone itself: The same CDR3 also results from other DNA sequences found in this sample. This chain uses TRBV2 with TRBJ1-4; TRBD1 matches at 8 bases. CDR1 is SNHLY, CDR2 FYNNEI, per germline. The junction had 2 bases not matched to a gene; V was cut back by 6 bases and J by 2 bases. This CDR3 is built from 14 residues. CDR3 residues: CASSRTGTNEKLFF. As DNA, the CDR3 is TGTGCCAGCAGCCGGACAGGGACTAATGAAAAACTGTTTTTT. Full variable domain (outside the CDR3, taken from reference TRBV2 and TRBJ1-4): EPEVTQTPSHQVTQMGQEVILRCVPISNHLYFYWYRQILGQKVEFLVSFYNNEISEKSEIFDDQFSVERPDGSNFTLKIRSTKLEDSAMYFCASSRTGTNEKLFFGSGTQLSVL.

The chain combines TRBV5-1 with TRBJ2-5, with 8 positions matching TRBD2. J gave up 4 bases and V 5 bases, and 7 bases lay outside the gene matches. The CDR3 consists of 14 residues. Germline lookup yields CDR1 SGHRS and CDR2 YFSETQ. The CDR3: CASRAGTSGETQYF. CDR3 in DNA: TGCGCCAGCAGGGCCGGGACTAGTGGAGAGACCCAGTACTTC.

The chain has TRBV5-1 and TRBJ2-5; either TRBD1 or TRBD2 may fit D (5 bases each). CDR3 length: 14 amino acids. CDR1 is SGHRS and CDR2 is YFSETQ in the germline V gene. The V gene lost 4 bases and the J gene lost 5 bases, with 15 bases spanning the gap. CDR3 in DNA: TGCGCCAGCAGCCCAGGGCCCCGAGGGGAGACCCAGTACTTC. Its protein product is CASSPGPRGETQYF.

The chain uses TRBV6-5 and TRBJ2-5; D possibly corresponds to TRBD1 (6 bases). The germline gives CDR1 MNHEY, CDR2 SVGAGI. The germline V and J ends were trimmed by 4 bases and 4 bases, with 13 bases remaining between them. The CDR3 covers 14 residues. The CDR3 reads CASSLTETGETQYF. DNA of the CDR3: TGTGCCAGCAGTTTAACAGAGACAGGAGAGACCCAGTACTTC.